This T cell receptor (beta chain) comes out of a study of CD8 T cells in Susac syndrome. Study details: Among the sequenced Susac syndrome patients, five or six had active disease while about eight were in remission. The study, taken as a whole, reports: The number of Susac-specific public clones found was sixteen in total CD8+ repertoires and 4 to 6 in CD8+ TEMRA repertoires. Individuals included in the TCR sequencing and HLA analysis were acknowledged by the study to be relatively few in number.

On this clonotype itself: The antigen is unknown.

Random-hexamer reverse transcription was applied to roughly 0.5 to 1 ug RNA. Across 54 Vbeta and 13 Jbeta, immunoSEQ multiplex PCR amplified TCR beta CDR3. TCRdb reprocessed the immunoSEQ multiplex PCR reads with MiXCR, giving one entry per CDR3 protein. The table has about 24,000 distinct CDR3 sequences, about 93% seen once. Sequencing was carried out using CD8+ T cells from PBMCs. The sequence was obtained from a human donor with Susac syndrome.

The CDR3 nucleotides read TGTGCCAGCAGCTTAAAAGGGGGCTCCTACAATGAGCAGTTCTTC. It specifies CASSLKGGSYNEQFF. This chain uses TRBV7-3 with TRBJ2-1, with D tentatively TRBD1 (6 bases). This CDR3 has 15 residues. V was clipped by 1 base and J by 0 bases, with 7 bases between them. Germline-derived CDR1 and CDR2 are SGHTA and FQGTGA.